These 31 T cell receptor beta chains share one sample of origin, sequenced in a study of control samples from healthy donors and cancer patients. TCRdb keeps only in-frame clones here, not all; method: immunoSEQ multiplex PCR. This table has fewer than 90,000 clones, approximately 90% appearing once. What was sequenced was blood. These receptors all stem from a woman aged 45-65 years in good health.

The rearrangement uses TRBV14 and TRBJ1-1; the match to TRBD1 covers 10 bases. Germline CDR1 SGHDN, CDR2 FVKESK. This CDR3 contains 17 residues. The CDR3 region has the DNA TGTGCAGCAGCTTCTGTGGGGACAGGGGTTGTGAACACTGAAGCTTTCTTT. Translation: CAAASVGTGVVNTEAFF.

The rearrangement links TRBV6-6 to TRBJ1-3; 7 bases line up with TRBD1. The V gene's germline CDR1 is MNHNY and CDR2 SVGAGI (reference sequence). There are 15 residues in the CDR3. Trimming at V came to 7 bases and at J to 0 bases, leaving 6 bases not matched to a gene. CDR3 region: CASILGQFSGNTIYF. For the CDR3, the DNA is TGTGCCAGCATACTGGGACAGTTCTCTGGAAACACCATATATTTT.

The chain recombines TRBV6-1 with TRBJ1-5, with D possibly TRBD1 on 6 matching bases. V was clipped by 2 bases and J by 7 bases, with 9 bases between them. Germline V CDR1 and CDR2: MNHNS, SASEGT. The CDR3 totals 13 residues. DNA of the CDR3: TGTGCCAGCAGTGAACGAGGGGGACAGCCCCAGCATTTT. It is translated as CASSERGGQPQHF.

This chain connects TRBV5-1 to TRBJ2-6; the D is unclear. This CDR3 spans 16 amino acids. Germline V lookup: CDR1 SGHRS, CDR2 YFSETQ. Trimming shortened V by 4 bases and J by 0 bases, and 11 bases separated the two germline ends. In DNA form, the CDR3 reads TGCGCCAGCAGCGTGGGTAGTTTCTCTGGGGCCAACGTCCTGACTTTC. Its protein is CASSVGSFSGANVLTF.

The CDR3 DNA reads as TGTGCTAGTGCTAGTAGCAGGACAGATAGTGAAGCTTTCTTT. Translated: CASASSRTDSEAFF. The rearrangement links TRBV12-5 to TRBJ1-1; TRBD1 is a possible D gene (6 bases). Germline values: CDR1 LGHNT, CDR2 FRNRAP. V gave up 7 bases and J gave up 7 bases, with 19 bases separating them. This CDR3 has 14 amino acids.

The rearrangement joins TRBV5-1 to TRBJ1-4; 12 nucleotides line up with TRBD1. There are 16 residues in the CDR3. V trimming: 4 bases; J trimming: 8 bases; junction bases outside the gene matches: 9. Per the germline V gene, CDR1 is SGHRS and CDR2 is YFSETQ. In nucleotides, the CDR3 is TGCGCCAGCAGCCCGGGACAGGGGGCGCTTAACGAAAAACTGTTTTTT. This codes for CASSPGQGALNEKLFF. The entire variable domain, with the rest obtained from reference TRBV5-1 and TRBJ1-4, is as follows: KAGVTQTPRYLIKTRGQQVTLSCSPISGHRSVSWYQQTPGQGLQFLFEYFSETQRNKGNFPGRFSGRQFSNSRSEMNVSTLELGDSALYLCASSPGQGALNEKLFFGSGTQLSVL.

The chain joins TRBV21-1 to TRBJ1-5. TRBV21-1 counts as a pseudogene. This CDR3 contains 18 residues. Written as DNA, the CDR3 is TGTGCCAGCAGCAAAGGGGGGGGCTACTTCAATAGCAATCAGCCCCAGCATTTT. Its translation is CASSKGGGYFNSNQPQHF.

This clone appeared a single time. The CDR3 nucleotides are TGTGCCAGCAGCCACATGGGACAGAATTACGAGCAGTACTTC. This sequence encodes CASSHMGQNYEQYF. The chain carries TRBV7-9 and TRBJ2-7; 7 positions agree with TRBD1. The CDR3 is made up of 14 amino acids. The germline CDR1 and CDR2 sequences are SEHNR and FQNEAQ (reference sequence). J lost 4 bases, V lost 5 bases, and 8 bases had no gene match.

This sequence joins TRBV7-9 and TRBJ1-2; unclear D gene. V shed 0 bases and J shed 4 bases, with 3 bases lying between them. Germline CDR1 and CDR2: SEHNR and FQNEAQ (reference sequence). This CDR3 region has 12 residues. The CDR3 reads CASSLAAYGYTF. The CDR3 DNA sequence: TGTGCCAGCAGCTTAGCCGCCTATGGCTACACCTTC.

The chain uses TRBV12-3 or TRBV12-4 and TRBJ1-4, with D perhaps matching TRBD1 (6 bases). Trimming took off 5 bases at V and 7 bases at J, with 11 bases between the two ends. The CDR3 loop spans 13 amino acids. CDR3 residues: CASSRGQLEKLFF. In DNA form, the CDR3 reads TGTGCCAGCAGTCGGGGGCAGCTTGAAAAACTGTTTTTT.

The V gene is TRBV25-1, the J gene TRBJ2-1; D is possibly TRBD2 (6 bases). The CDR3 runs 14 residues. Deletions cut 2 bases from V and 4 bases from J, with 9 bases between. Per germline, CDR1 MGHDK and CDR2 SYGVNS. This CDR3 reads CASSEAGSYNEQFF. The CDR3 DNA reads TGTGCCAGCAGTGAAGCGGGAAGTTACAATGAGCAGTTCTTC. Full variable domain (remainder filled in from reference TRBV25-1 and TRBJ2-1): EADIYQTPRYLVIGTGKKITLECSQTMGHDKMYWYQQDPGMELHLIHYSYGVNSTEKGDLSSESTVSRIRTEHFPLTLESARPSHTSQYLCASSEAGSYNEQFFGPGTRLTVL.

The V and J genes are TRBV6-5 and TRBJ2-5; TRBD2 matches 12 bases. The CDR3 runs 15 residues. Germline CDR1 reads MNHEY; CDR2 reads SVGAGI. V shed 7 bases, J shed 5 bases, and the junction held 8 bases outside the gene matches. In nucleotides, the CDR3 is TGTGCCAGCATGCCTAGCGGGGGGGTCATGGAGACCCAGTACTTC. Translation gives CASMPSGGVMETQYF.

The chain recombines TRBV5-6 with TRBJ1-6; D remains ambiguous. Germline V gene sequence: CDR1 SGHDT, CDR2 YYEEEE. V was cut by 1 base and J by 8 bases, with 10 bases left in between. The CDR3 is made up of 14 amino acids. The CDR3, as DNA: TGTGCCAGCAGCTTGAGTAAGGGCTATTCACCCCTCCACTTT. As protein: CASSLSKGYSPLHF.

V usage is TRBV12-3 or TRBV12-4 and J usage is TRBJ1-2; no reliable D call. The CDR3 totals 12 residues. V was pared by 3 bases and J by 4 bases, with 6 bases between. The CDR3 nucleotides are TGTGCCAGCAGTTTTCGGACCTATGGCTACACCTTC. Its translation is CASSFRTYGYTF.

This chain links TRBV7-2 with TRBJ2-7, with 7 positions matching TRBD1. Looked up from germline, CDR1 is SGHTA and CDR2 is FQGNSA. CDR3 length: 15 amino acids. With V trimmed by 4 bases and J by 1 base, 7 bases remained unmatched. The CDR3 DNA sequence: TGTGCCAGCAGCTATAGTGGGACAGAGTCCTACGAGCAGTACTTC. Amino acid sequence: CASSYSGTESYEQYF.

This chain connects TRBV27 to TRBJ2-3; D tentatively fits TRBD1 or TRBD2 (6 bases each). The CDR3 extends over 15 amino acids. Germline V gene sequence: CDR1 MNHEY, CDR2 SMNVEV (reference sequence). Trimming cost V 8 bases and J 1 base, with 16 bases left between them. The CDR3 is CASARVGGRTDTQYF. As DNA, the CDR3 is TGTGCCAGCGCCCGGGTAGGGGGGCGCACAGATACGCAGTATTTT.

The chain employs TRBV2 and TRBJ1-6; D gene uncertain. V was pared by 0 bases and J by 7 bases, with 10 bases between. CDR3 length: 15 residues. Germline CDR1 SNHLY, CDR2 FYNNEI. CDR3 sequence reads: CASSEAETANSPLHF. The CDR3 DNA is TGTGCCAGCAGTGAAGCCGAGACGGCCAATTCACCCCTCCACTTT.

This clone was recorded only once. The gene calls are TRBV3-1 (or the pseudogene TRBV3-2) and TRBJ1-1; D is unresolved. Germline V gene sequence: CDR1 LGHDT, CDR2 YNNKEL (reference sequence). V lost 1 base and J 11 bases, leaving 14 bases between the germline ends. The length of the CDR3 is 13 residues. The CDR3 sequence is CASSQVRASSAFF. The CDR3 DNA follows: TGTGCCAGCAGCCAAGTCAGAGCCTCTTCGGCTTTCTTT.

The V gene is TRBV7-9, the J gene TRBJ1-4; maybe TRBD1 (6 bases). The CDR3 is 15 residues long. Germline CDR1 reads SEHNR; CDR2 reads FQNEAQ (reference sequence). V gave up 5 bases and J gave up 5 bases, with 15 bases separating them. In DNA form, the CDR3 reads TGTGCCAGCAGCCTCAAGGGGGGACCGAATGAAAAACTGTTTTTT. Protein sequence: CASSLKGGPNEKLFF.

The chain combines TRBV7-2 with TRBJ1-4, with 8 positions matching TRBD1. This CDR3 region has 16 residues. V lost 0 bases to trimming and J lost 7 bases; unmatched junction nucleotides: 7. The V gene's germline CDR1 is SGHTA and CDR2 FQGNSA. This chain's CDR3 is CASSLAQGARSEKLFF. In nucleotides, the CDR3 is TGTGCCAGCAGCTTAGCGCAGGGGGCGCGGAGTGAAAAACTGTTTTTT.

The rearrangement links TRBV3-1 (or the pseudogene TRBV3-2) to TRBJ2-2; 7 bases match TRBD2. From germline, CDR1 is LGHDT and CDR2 YNNKEL (reference sequence). The CDR3 length is 14 residues. Trimming at V came to 4 bases and at J to 6 bases, leaving 5 bases not matched to a gene. The chain's CDR3 is CASSLNSGSGELFF. The CDR3 bases are TGTGCCAGCAGCCTGAATAGCGGGTCCGGGGAGCTGTTTTTT.

This chain joins TRBV19 and TRBJ1-2; D unclear. CDR1 LNHDA and CDR2 SQIVND come from the germline V gene (reference sequence). This CDR3 spans 9 amino acids. V was pared by 11 bases and J by 7 bases, with 8 bases between. The CDR3 sequence: CAVICGYTF. The CDR3 nucleotides read TGTGCCGTAATATGTGGCTACACCTTC. Full variable domain (missing parts from reference TRBV19 and TRBJ1-2): DGGITQSPKYLFRKEGQNVTLSCEQNLNHDAMYWYRQDPGQGLRLIYYSQIVNDFQKGDIAEGYSVSREKKESFPLTVTSAQKNPTAFYLCAVICGYTFGSGTRLTVV.

This clone was seen a single time. The V call is TRBV7-2, the J call TRBJ2-7; TRBD1 might be the D (5 bases). Germline assignment: CDR1 SGHTA and CDR2 FQGNSA. There are 14 residues in the CDR3. Trimming left V 4 bases short and J 7 bases short, with 17 bases between. In DNA form, the CDR3 reads TGTGCCAGCAGCTCCAGGGCAGCCTACGGAGAGCAGTACTTC. Its translation: CASSSRAAYGEQYF.

This clone showed up just once. The genes are TRBV5-6 and TRBJ1-4, with 7 nucleotides matching TRBD1. The CDR3 sequence is 15 residues long. V trimming: 3 bases; J trimming: 3 bases; junction bases outside the gene matches: 5. Germline assignment: CDR1 SGHDT and CDR2 YYEEEE. The DNA of the CDR3 is TGTGCCAGCAGCTATACAGGGGTGGCTAATGAAAAACTGTTTTTT. It is translated as CASSYTGVANEKLFF.

The chain couples TRBV2 to TRBJ2-1; 10 positions agree with TRBD2. CDR3 length equals 14 residues. Germline CDR1 and CDR2: SNHLY and FYNNEI. V was clipped by 6 bases and J by 7 bases; unmatched bases: 6. The DNA of the CDR3 is TGTGCCAGCAGGTCTAGCGGGGGAGGTAATGAGCAGTTCTTC. It specifies CASRSSGGGNEQFF. Full variable domain (remainder filled in from reference TRBV2 and TRBJ2-1): EPEVTQTPSHQVTQMGQEVILRCVPISNHLYFYWYRQILGQKVEFLVSFYNNEISEKSEIFDDQFSVERPDGSNFTLKIRSTKLEDSAMYFCASRSSGGGNEQFFGPGTRLTVL.

The gene calls are TRBV5-8 and TRBJ1-2, with TRBD1 matching over 9 bases. This CDR3 has 16 residues. Trimming cost V 2 bases and J 5 bases; bases outside gene matches: 10. Germline lookup yields CDR1 SGHTS and CDR2 YDEGEE. Written as DNA, the CDR3 is TGTGCCAGCAGCTTCCGACGGGGACAGGGTTCATATGGCTACACCTTC. This translates into CASSFRRGQGSYGYTF.

This clone showed up just a few times. The V gene is TRBV16, the J gene TRBJ2-2; D might be TRBD1 or TRBD2, each matching 5 bases. V dropped 4 bases and J dropped 9 bases, with 9 bases sitting between them. CDR1 is KGHSY, CDR2 FQNENV, per germline. The CDR3 loop spans 12 amino acids. CDR3 loop: CASSPTGRELFF. The CDR3 nucleotides are TGTGCCAGCAGCCCGACGGGGCGGGAGCTGTTTTTT.

Concerning this clone itself: A read error may produce the germline difference seen at one junction end. This sample includes further DNA sequences coding for the same CDR3. The rearrangement uses TRBV24-1 and TRBJ2-1; TRBD1 aligns across 12 bases. Germline CDR1 reads KGHDR; CDR2 reads SFDVKD. The CDR3 covers 16 residues. CDR3 loop: CATSDLGTGGTNEQFF. CDR3 nucleotides: TGCGCCACCAGTGATTTGGGGACAGGGGGCACGAATGAGCAGTTCTTC.

This clone was seen once. This rearrangement joins TRBV9 to TRBJ2-2; possible D gene TRBD1, 5 bases. CDR1 is SGDLS and CDR2 is YYNGEE in the germline V gene. V was cut by 2 bases and J by 6 bases, with 11 bases left in between. The CDR3 totals 14 residues. The CDR3 DNA reads as TGTGCCAGCAGCGTCGGCAGGGTGGCCGGGGAGCTGTTTTTT. This codes for CASSVGRVAGELFF.

This clone was found once. The chain recombines TRBV9 with TRBJ1-1; D ambiguous. The CDR3 runs 15 residues. CDR1 SGDLS and CDR2 YYNGEE come from the germline V gene. Trimming took 0 bases from V and 0 from J, leaving 9 bases between them. The DNA for the CDR3 is TGTGCCAGCAGCGTAGTCTCCGGGATGAACACTGAAGCTTTCTTT. Translation: CASSVVSGMNTEAFF.

The chain is built from TRBV5-4 and TRBJ2-3; a weak D match, TRBD1 (6 bases). CDR1 SGHNT and CDR2 YYREEE come from the germline V gene (reference sequence). The CDR3 consists of 14 residues. V was pared by 3 bases and J by 3 bases, with 11 bases between. The CDR3 DNA reads as TGTGCCAGCAGCTCCGGACAGATAACAGATACGCAGTATTTT. Its translation: CASSSGQITDTQYF.